A selection of T cell receptor beta chains follows, all from one sample in a study of cytomegalovirus exposure and HLA in healthy donors. Some clones are missing from TCRdb's copy, which holds only in-frame ones; the method was immunoSEQ multiplex PCR. The data hold about 200,000 clones, with roughly 73% observed a single time. The sequencing sample was made of PBMCs. These TCRs come from a woman aged 25 to 45 in good health and CMV-seronegative. Each CDR3 is given with its conserved first and last residue. D genes are given only for firm matches. Clone sizes are given selectively: once, few, many, or a class where the clone is expanded.

>TRBV27|TRBJ2-1|-|-
TGTGCCAGCAGTTCAGGGATTGAGAGCAATGAGCAGTTCTTC
CASSSGIESNEQFF
>TRBV13|TRBJ2-7|-|-
TGTGCCAGCAGCTTAGAGGCAGGGTCCTACGAGCAGTACTTC
CASSLEAGSYEQYF
>TRBV6-1|TRBJ1-1|-|-
TGTGCCACGGGGGAGAGGCTGACGGAAGCTTTCTTT
CATGERLTEAFF
>TRBV2|TRBJ1-3|-|-
TGTGCCAGCAGGGACGTGGGGGGTGGAAACACCATATATTTT
CASRDVGGGNTIYF
>TRBV10-2|TRBJ1-1|-|-
TGCGCCAGCAGTGAGACTCAGGGTGAAGCTTTCTTT
CASSETQGEAFF
>TRBV7-9|TRBJ2-3|-|-
TGTGCCAGCAGCCTGGGACTTAGCACAGATACGCAGTATTTT
CASSLGLSTDTQYF
>TRBV4-1|TRBJ1-1|-|-
TGCGCCAGCAGCCAAGGATCGGGCACTGAAGCTTTCTTT
CASSQGSGTEAFF
>TRBV4-3|TRBJ2-2|-|-
TGCGCCAGCAGCCAAGCTGCTAGGGGCACCGGGGAGCTGTTTTTT
CASSQAARGTGELFF
>TRBV2|TRBJ1-2|-|TRBD1
TGTGCCAGCAGTTGGGACAGGCTACTGATTAACTATGGCTACACCTTC
CASSWDRLLINYGYTF
>TRBV19|TRBJ1-2|-|TRBD1
TGTGCCAGTAGTACCCAGGGGGACAGGCACTATGGCTACACCTTC
CASSTQGDRHYGYTF
>TRBV19|TRBJ1-2|-|-
TGTGCCAGTAGTATGCGGCAGGAGGCTTTCACCTTC
CASSMRQEAFTF
>TRBV21-1|TRBJ2-3|-|-
TGTGCCAGCAGCCTACGGACGGGGGGGACTAGCGGGAGGGGCACAGATACGCAGTATTTT
CASSLRTGGTSGRGTDTQYF
>TRBV5-4|TRBJ2-3|-|TRBD2
TGTGCCAGCAGCATCCGCGAGCGGGGAGGTGTCGCAGATACGCAGTATTTT
CASSIRERGGVADTQYF
>TRBV2|TRBJ1-6|once|-
TGTGCCGGAAGACAGACGAATAATTCACCCCTCCACTTT
CAGRQTNNSPLHF
>TRBV12-5|TRBJ2-3|few|TRBD2
TGTGCTAGTGGCGAAGGGAGGGGTTTGACAGATACGCAGTATTTT
CASGEGRGLTDTQYF
>TRBV6-1|TRBJ1-1|-|-
TGTGCCAGCAGTGTTCGGGAGGCCACTGAAGCTTTCTTT
CASSVREATEAFF
>TRBV19|TRBJ2-2|-|TRBD1
TGTGCCAGTAGTATGCAAGGGACAGGGGGTTCTAGATACACCGGGGAGCTGTTTTTT
CASSMQGTGGSRYTGELFF
>TRBV5-1|TRBJ1-1|-|-
TGCGCCTCAACGAGGGAAGCTCAGAACACTGAAGCTTTCTTT
CASTREAQNTEAFF
>TRBV27|TRBJ1-1|-|-
TGTGCCAGCAGTCCAGGGTTAAACACTGAAGCTTTCTTT
CASSPGLNTEAFF
>TRBV2|TRBJ2-1|-|TRBD2
TGTGCCAGCAGTGTGGCCCTAGCGGGAGGGTATGAGCAGTTCTTC
CASSVALAGGYEQFF
>TRBV28|TRBJ2-3|-|-
TGTGCCAGCAGTTTGGCAGGAGGGGATACGCAGTATTTT
CASSLAGGDTQYF
>TRBV7-2|TRBJ1-5|-|TRBD1
TGTGCCAGCAGCCTGACAGGGGGCAATCAGCCCCAGCATTTT
CASSLTGGNQPQHF
>TRBV29-1|TRBJ1-2|-|-
TGCAGCGTTGGGCGGGCAGGAGCTAACTATGGCTACACCTTC
CSVGRAGANYGYTF
>TRBV19|TRBJ2-3|-|-
TGTGCCAGTAGTAAGTTGGCAGCGGCACGCACAGATACGCAGTATTTT
CASSKLAAARTDTQYF
>TRBV19|TRBJ2-7|-|-
TGTGCCAGTAATTCACCGGGAGTTTCCTACGAGCAGTACTTC
CASNSPGVSYEQYF
>TRBV5-4|TRBJ1-2|few|-
TGTGCCAGCAGCTTGAGAGTCCGCTATGGCTACACCTTC
CASSLRVRYGYTF
>TRBV15|TRBJ2-7|-|-
TGTGCCACCAGCAGAGAGGCTGGCAGGGGTAAGAACGAGCAGTACTTC
CATSREAGRGKNEQYF
>TRBV7-2|TRBJ1-2|-|-
TGTGCCAGCAGCCGGCCCGGGGACTATGGCTACACCTTC
CASSRPGDYGYTF
>TRBV15|TRBJ2-2|-|TRBD2
TGTGCCACCAGCAGAGACTGGGGACCGGGAGGGCCCACCGGGGAGCTGTTTTTT
CATSRDWGPGGPTGELFF
>TRBV2|TRBJ1-2|-|TRBD1
TGTGCCAGCAACGGACAGGTCTATGGCTACACCTTC
CASNGQVYGYTF
>TRBV19|TRBJ1-1|once|-
TGTGCCAGTAGTCCAGACCCAGGGGAAGCTTTCTTT
CASSPDPGEAFF
>TRBV6-1|TRBJ2-5|-|-
TGTGCCAGCAGCAAAGACACGCTTGGCCAGTACTTC
CASSKDTLGQYF
>TRBV5-1|TRBJ2-1|few|TRBD2
TGCGCCAGCAGCTTGGAGGCCCAAAGCGGGAGGGATGAGCAGTTCTTC
CASSLEAQSGRDEQFF
>TRBV12-5|TRBJ2-3|few|-
TGTGCTAGTGGTATTACACGGACTGTAAGCACAGATACGCAGTATTTT
CASGITRTVSTDTQYF
>TRBV7-3|TRBJ2-1|-|-
TGTGCCAGCAGCGGACTACCCGGACGGGGGTTTTACAATGAGCAGTTCTTC
CASSGLPGRGFYNEQFF
>TRBV2|TRBJ2-5|-|-
TGTGCCAGCAGTGGTGGATGGGGAGGAGAGACCCAGTACTTC
CASSGGWGGETQYF
>TRBV20-1|TRBJ2-1|-|TRBD2
TGCAGTGCTAAAGAAGGGACTAGCGGGATCTTC
CSAKEGTSGIF
>TRBV6-1|TRBJ2-7|-|-
TGTGCCAGCAGTGAAGTGCGGGACGCCAGCTCCTACGAGCAGTACTTC
CASSEVRDASSYEQYF
>TRBV11-1|TRBJ2-7|-|TRBD1
TGTGCCAGCAGCTTAGCGTCGGGACAGGGGCGCATAGAGCAGTACTTC
CASSLASGQGRIEQYF
>TRBV7-9|TRBJ1-5|few|-
TGTGCCAGCAGCCCTCAGGGGCCGGGCAATCAGCCCCAGCATTTT
CASSPQGPGNQPQHF
>TRBV5-4|TRBJ1-4|-|TRBD1
TGTGCCAGCAGCTGGAAGGGTGACAGGGGTTATGAAAAACTGTTTTTT
CASSWKGDRGYEKLFF
>TRBV7-2|TRBJ2-5|-|TRBD1
TGTGCCAGCAGCTTAGTCAGGACAGGGGCAGGGGAGACCCAGTACTTC
CASSLVRTGAGETQYF
>TRBV7-8|TRBJ1-1|-|-
TGTGCCAGCAGCTTTGCCCCCGGGGGAAACACTGAAGCTTTCTTT
CASSFAPGGNTEAFF
>TRBV6-6|TRBJ1-2|few|-
TGTGCCAGCACCTTTCGTCTGGGGGCGGCCGGCTACACCTTC
CASTFRLGAAGYTF
>TRBV18|TRBJ2-1|few|TRBD2
TGTGCCAGCTCACCGAACAGCGGGAGGGGTGACAATGAGCAGTTCTTC
CASSPNSGRGDNEQFF
>TRBV29-1|TRBJ2-7|-|TRBD1
TGCAGCGCTACCCGGGACAGGGCTACCTACGAGCAGTACTTC
CSATRDRATYEQYF
>TRBV4-1|TRBJ1-1|-|-
TGCGCCAGCAGCCAAGGGCAACCTGAAGCTTTCTTT
CASSQGQPEAFF
>TRBV5-1|TRBJ1-2|-|TRBD1
TGCGCCAGCAGCACCGGACAGGCTAACTATGGCTACACCTTC
CASSTGQANYGYTF
>TRBV5-6|TRBJ2-1|-|TRBD2
TGTGCCAGCAGCCAAAGCGGGAGGGGGCGCCTCAATGAGCAGTTCTTC
CASSQSGRGRLNEQFF
>TRBV6-1|TRBJ2-7|-|-
TGTGCCAGTTCCCTGGAGAGGGTCCTCTCCTACGAGCAGTACTTC
CASSLERVLSYEQYF
>TRBV6-1|TRBJ2-7|-|-
TGTGCCAGCAGGCCAGACAGGACCCACGAGCAGTACTTC
CASRPDRTHEQYF
>TRBV4-3|TRBJ2-3|few|-
TGCGCCAGCAGCCATCTAGGCTACACAGATACGCAGTATTTT
CASSHLGYTDTQYF
>TRBV5-4|TRBJ1-2|once|-
TGTGCCAGCAGCTTGGGAGTTCAGGGGAACTATGGCTACACCTTC
CASSLGVQGNYGYTF
>TRBV4-1|TRBJ2-3|-|TRBD1
TGCGCCAGCAGCCAGGGCACAGGGGGCGGCACAGATACGCAGTATTTT
CASSQGTGGGTDTQYF
>TRBV5-6|TRBJ2-7|few|TRBD2
TGTGCCAGCAGCTTGGAGTTCGGGGAACTAGCGGTGAGCTCCTACGAGCAGTACTTC
CASSLEFGELAVSSYEQYF
>TRBV7-6|TRBJ1-6|-|-
TGTGCCAGCAGCTCTAGTGCGAGATCCTATAATTCACCCCTCCACTTT
CASSSSARSYNSPLHF
>TRBV30|TRBJ2-1|few|-
TGTGCCTGGAGTGTAGAGGGCAATGAGCAGTTCTTC
CAWSVEGNEQFF
>TRBV25-1|TRBJ1-4|-|-
TGTGCCAGCAGTGACAACCGCGCGGGCCTTCATGAAAAACTGTTTTTT
CASSDNRAGLHEKLFF
>TRBV4-1|TRBJ2-7|-|TRBD1
TGCGCCAGCAGCCCAGCTCCGACAGGGGCCCCTACGTACGAGCAGTACTTC
CASSPAPTGAPTYEQYF
>TRBV5-1|TRBJ2-7|few|TRBD2
TGCGCCAGCAGCTTATGGACTAGCGGTGGCGAGCAGTACTTC
CASSLWTSGGEQYF